This TCR beta chain was profiled in a study of breast tumors, draining lymph nodes, adjacent tissues. TCRdb reanalysed the multiplex PCR reads using MiXCR and keeps one entry per CDR3 protein. The profile shows roughly 220,000 distinct CDR3 sequences, around 34% of them singletons. Samples came from axillary lymph nodes draining the breast cancer. In germline, CDR1 is KGHDR, CDR2 SFDVKD. The CDR3 is 14 residues long. The V and J ends lost 4 bases and 10 bases, in that order; junction bases with no gene match: 8. Material: axillary lymph node tissue. The V gene is TRBV24-1, the J gene TRBJ2-3; 9 bases line up with TRBD1. This sequence was found in a female donor with breast cancer. Some clones in this sample may be carry-over from other donors' samples. DNA of the CDR3: TGTGCCACCAGTGACCAAAACCGGACAGGGGCGCAGTATTTT. It specifies CATSDQNRTGAQYF.